This T cell receptor beta chain was observed in a study of T cell changes during pregnancy in multiple sclerosis. The CDR3 consists of 13 residues. V shed 4 bases and J shed 9 bases, with 15 bases lying between them. Germline V gene data show CDR1 as LNHNV and CDR2 as YYDKDF (reference sequence). Assay used: immunoSEQ multiplex PCR; TCRdb lists only in-frame clones, some missing. The sample holds about 68,000 clones; about 90% are singletons and the top ten take around 0.89%. This receptor was taken from a female donor with multiple sclerosis, enrolled in a pregnancy study. V usage is TRBV15 and J usage is TRBJ1-1, with D perhaps TRBD1 (5 bases). The source material was peripheral blood, sampled in the second trimester of pregnancy. CDR3 amino acids: CATSISGKSQAFF. In DNA, the CDR3 is TGTGCCACCAGCATTTCAGGGAAGAGTCAAGCTTTCTTT.